This T cell receptor (beta chain) was sequenced for a study of beta chain features in type 1 diabetes (dated 2018 in TCRdb). About the investigation overall: Mean age, gender distribution, total cell number and subset yield were not different between patients and healthy donors. Across all samples, around 99 million sorted cells were examined, and cell number per subset correlated strongly with RNA yield. The study compared TCRB repertoires of sorted circulating CD4+ T cell subsets between recently diagnosed type 1 diabetes patients and matched healthy donors. Whereas all 28 donors provided naive and central memory subsets, regulatory and stem cell-like memory subsets were isolated from just 8 patients and about 8 healthy donors.

From each donor, a single peripheral blood sample of around 120 mL on average was drawn into heparinised tubes. Naive, central memory, regulatory and stem cell-like memory CD4+ T cells were sorted on a BD FACSAria II using a panel including CD45RO, CCR7, CD25, CD127, CD95 and CD27. Purity was above 95% for every sorted population. Right away, PBMCs were isolated by Lymphoprep density gradient centrifugation and were stained directly, with no culture step. Samples were stained and sorted in pairs, with one healthy donor and one patient per experiment, so that batch effects were minimized. Here is what the overall study found, with its caveats: HLA sub-analyses involved small numbers of individuals, so any influence of HLA type on TCRB rearrangement remained unresolved. Because cDNA rather than genomic DNA was sequenced, highly expressing activated cells could have been over-represented, although no difference in activation and CD3 levels was found between groups. In all four CD4+ subsets, TCRB CDR3 length was moderately but significantly shorter in type 1 diabetes patients. Naive, central memory and regulatory TCRB repertoires appeared more similar among patients than among healthy donors. Patients with type 1 diabetes made fewer insertions and deleted more nucleotides at VDJ recombination sites, implying thymic rearrangement abnormalities. PCR might favor shorter templates, but patient and control samples were amplified and corrected together, so any skew would affect both groups equally.

The CDR3 runs 16 amino acids, cysteine and phenylalanine included. The kept DNA is CDR3 alone, 48 bases in frame from the first base. The germline V gene gives CDR1 as MGHRA and CDR2 as YSYEKL. The junction shows trimming of 0 bases on V and 0 bases on J, plus 12 bases between the germline ends. All of the isolated RNA was reverse transcribed with the High Capacity cDNA Reverse Transcription Kit, so expressed TCRB transcripts were sequenced. Naive, central memory and regulatory T cell samples underwent deep immunoSEQ sequencing, averaging around 4 million total reads per sample. Sorted cells were lysed in RLT buffer and RNA was extracted with DNase-treated RNeasy Micro or Mini kits, depending on cell number. To prevent cross-contamination, every cell subset was processed on its own, while patient and healthy donor samples were processed together. TCRB sequences were amplified from cDNA with the immunoSEQ multiplex PCR, producing 87-bp fragments spanning the CDR3 region. The amplicons were sequenced using the Illumina HiSeq platform. In the paper's pipeline: PCR bias was corrected computationally using synthetic template baselines, and reads within Hamming distance 2 were collapsed, with unmergeable singletons discarded. By aligning reads against IMGT, V, D and J genes, CDR3 length, and insertions or deletions at six rearrangement sites were assigned. Within each subset, clonotype counts were normalized to sorted cell number, after which true diversity and Gini coefficients were computed with the tcR R package. Repertoire sharing was quantified using the overlap coefficient calculated on TCRB nucleotide sequences. Here the immuneACCESS table is served through TCRdb, limited to in-frame sequences with V and J called. Missing clones are a known gap in these copies; in checked studies unresolved V genes cover under half, and the rest lacks a known reason. For V, J and clone size, that table is used; D and trimming come from the DNA. This sample is represented by 150,000 or so clones; 9% to 9.5% of them were singletons. The top ten clones comprise 0.55% to 0.85% of the sample.

This clone is a singleton in its sample. Its specific antigen is unknown. One base away there is no much larger clone; base qualities are not given. The sample consisted of central memory CD4+ T cells from blood. The sequence derives from a man aged 18 to 35 in good health. Recombination connected TRBV4-1 to TRBJ2-7, with TRBD1 perhaps the D gene, on 5 matching bases. The CDR3 reads CASSQEVGRASYEQYF. The sequence in DNA is TGCGCCAGCAGCCAAGAGGTGGGCAGGGCCTCCTACGAGCAGTACTTC.